This T cell receptor (beta chain) derives from a study of identical twins. Study-wide results and caveats: Where out-of-frame alpha sequences were twin-shared, they showed excess low generation probability. Twins' surplus sharing was weaker for beta out-of-frame sequences. Part of the zero-insertion signal could reflect confounding by invariant MAIT and iNKT cells.

This clonotype was seen only a few times. What it binds is not known. The germline gives CDR1 LNHNV, CDR2 YYDKDF (reference sequence). V shed 5 bases and J shed 2 bases, with 9 bases lying between them. The CDR3 is 13 residues long. Using its own MiXCR run on the 5' RACE reads, TCRdb lists one record per CDR3 protein. The repertoire consists of 700,000 or so distinct CDR3 sequences, with approximately 9% occurring once and the leading ten covering 0.8% to 1%. These data are also associated with another study on yellow fever vaccine responses in identical twins.

The receptor comes from a young woman in good health. The V and J genes are TRBV15 and TRBJ1-2; no definite D call. Sequences were obtained from PBMCs. The CDR3 coding sequence is TGTGCCACCAGCCCGACATCCAACTATGGCTACACCTTC. This gives the protein CATSPTSNYGYTF. The full variable domain, in which reference TRBV15 and TRBJ1-2 provide the parts outside the CDR3, is DAMVIQNPRYQVTQFGKPVTLSCSQTLNHNVMYWYQQKSSQAPKLLFHYYDKDFNNEADTPDNFQSRRPNTSFCFLDIRSPGLGDTAMYLCATSPTSNYGYTFGSGTRLTVV.